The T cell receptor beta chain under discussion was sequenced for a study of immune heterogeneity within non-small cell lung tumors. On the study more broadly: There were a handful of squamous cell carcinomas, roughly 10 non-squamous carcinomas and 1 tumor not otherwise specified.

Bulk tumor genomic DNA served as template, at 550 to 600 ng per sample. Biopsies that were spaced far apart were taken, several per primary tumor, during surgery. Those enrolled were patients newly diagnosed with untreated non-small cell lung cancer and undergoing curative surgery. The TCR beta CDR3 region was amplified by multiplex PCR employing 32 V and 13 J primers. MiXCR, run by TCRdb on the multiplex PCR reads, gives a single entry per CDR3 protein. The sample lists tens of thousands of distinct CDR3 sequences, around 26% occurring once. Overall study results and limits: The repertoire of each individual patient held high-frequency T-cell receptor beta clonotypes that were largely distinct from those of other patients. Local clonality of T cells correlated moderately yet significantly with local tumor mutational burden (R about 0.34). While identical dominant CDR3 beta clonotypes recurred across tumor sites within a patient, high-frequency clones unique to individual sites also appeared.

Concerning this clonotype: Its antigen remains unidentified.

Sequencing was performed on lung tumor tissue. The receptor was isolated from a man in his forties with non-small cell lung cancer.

For the CDR3, the DNA is TGTGCCAGTAGTATAGCAGGGAGCTCTGGAAACACCATATATTTT. This sequence encodes CASSIAGSSGNTIYF. The chain couples TRBV19 to TRBJ1-3, with D possibly matching TRBD1 (5 bases). CDR1 is LNHDA, CDR2 SQIVND, per germline (reference sequence). V was pared by 1 base and J by 0 bases, with 7 bases between. The CDR3 has 15 amino acids.